These 15 T cell receptor beta chains came from one sample sequenced in a study of vaccination and CD4 T cells after COVID-19. For these receptors, no antigen is known. Oncomine TCR Beta short-read sequencing was applied to DNA from cultured CD4+ T cells. From CD4+ T cells that had been cultured, genomic DNA was extracted. TCRdb re-called the PCR reads with MiXCR, one entry per CDR3 protein. The repertoire includes some 9,200 distinct CDR3 sequences, 36% of them detected once, and approximately 20% sits in the top ten. Treatment denoted: roughly 10-day PBMC culture with coronavirus spike peptide pools or control peptides (ViraFEST assay). CD4+ T lymphocytes from the unexposed donor were collected before the COVID-19 pandemic (2011-2018). Sample: CD4+ T cells from blood, cultured in vitro. The receptors were gathered from a human donor in good health.

This rearrangement joins TRBV27 to TRBJ2-5; no clear D gene. Deletions cut 1 base from V and 5 bases from J, with 17 bases between. CDR3 length: 16 residues. Germline values: CDR1 MNHEY, CDR2 SMNVEV (reference sequence). In DNA form, the CDR3 reads TGTGCCAGCAGTTTATTCGCGGTCGGATCCCAGGAGACCCAGTACTTC. It specifies CASSLFAVGSQETQYF.

This clonotype was seen a few times. The CDR3 loop reads CATNPKGQARISYEQYF. The CDR3 nucleotides are TGTGCCACCAACCCCAAGGGGCAAGCACGAATCTCCTACGAGCAGTACTTC. The V and J genes are TRBV7-8 and TRBJ2-7; D possibly corresponds to TRBD1 (5 bases). Trimming took 10 bases from V and 0 from J, leaving 25 bases between them. From germline, CDR1 is SGHVS and CDR2 FQNEAQ. The CDR3 runs to 17 residues.

CDR3 loop: CASSLGLDFGYGYTF. The CDR3 DNA reads as TGTGCCAGCAGCTTAGGGCTTGACTTCGGCTATGGCTACACCTTC. The V call is TRBV7-2, the J call TRBJ1-2, with unresolved D. CDR1 and CDR2 from the germline V gene are SGHTA and FQGNSA. With 1 base removed from V and 4 bases from J, the gap between germline ends came to 13 bases. The CDR3 runs to 15 residues.

This sequence joins TRBV7-2 and TRBJ2-3, with D possibly TRBD1 on 6 matching bases. The CDR3 totals 14 residues. CDR1 SGHTA and CDR2 FQGNSA come from the germline V gene. The germline V and J ends were trimmed by 1 base and 5 bases, with 10 bases remaining between them. CDR3 DNA sequence: TGTGCCAGCAGCTTAGACAGGGCGAAAGATACGCAGTATTTT. This translates into CASSLDRAKDTQYF.

V and J are TRBV20-1 and TRBJ2-7; no clear D gene. CDR3 size: 15 residues. The germline V gene encodes CDR1 DFQATT and CDR2 SNEGSKA (reference sequence). The germline V and J ends were trimmed by 4 bases and 4 bases, with 20 bases remaining between them. The CDR3 protein is CSAITPGQQNYEQYF. The CDR3 nucleotides read TGCAGTGCTATCACCCCCGGCCAGCAGAATTACGAGCAGTACTTC.

In its sample, this clonotype was seen a few times. The chain joins TRBV27 to TRBJ2-5; 8 nucleotides agree with TRBD1. Germline V lookup: CDR1 MNHEY, CDR2 SMNVEV (reference sequence). There are 14 residues in the CDR3. V was pared by 6 bases and J by 5 bases, with 8 bases of the junction left unmatched. The CDR3 loop is CASSPWTGRETQYF. CDR3 nucleotide sequence: TGTGCCAGCAGCCCTTGGACAGGGCGGGAGACCCAGTACTTC.

This chain connects TRBV20-1 to TRBJ1-5; 9 nucleotides line up with TRBD1. Germline CDR1 reads DFQATT; CDR2 reads SNEGSKA (reference sequence). The CDR3 totals 16 residues. Trimming at V came to 5 bases and at J to 5 bases, leaving 13 bases not matched to a gene. The CDR3 loop reads CSAVGVGQGPDQPQHF. For the CDR3, the DNA is TGCAGTGCTGTCGGGGTTGGACAGGGGCCGGATCAGCCCCAGCATTTT.

The V gene is TRBV29-1, the J gene TRBJ2-7, with TRBD1 matching 10 bases. V was pared by 7 bases and J by 7 bases, with 13 bases of the junction left unmatched. The germline V gene has CDR1 SQVTM and CDR2 ANQGSEA. The CDR3 has 14 amino acids. This CDR3 is CSAQGTGAFGEQYF. CDR3 DNA sequence: TGCAGCGCTCAAGGGACAGGGGCCTTTGGGGAGCAGTACTTC.

The V gene is TRBV19, the J gene TRBJ2-7; D is ambiguous. The germline CDR1 and CDR2 sequences are LNHDA and SQIVND (reference sequence). The V gene lost 0 bases and the J gene lost 4 bases, with 13 bases spanning the gap. This CDR3 is 15 amino acids long. DNA for the CDR3: TGTGCCAGTAGTATAGATTCCAGACCTGGGTACGAGCAGTACTTC. Amino acid sequence: CASSIDSRPGYEQYF.

The CDR3 is CASSEGTSGRDTQYF. The DNA for the CDR3 is TGTGCCAGCAGCGAGGGGACTAGCGGGAGGGATACGCAGTATTTT. V is TRBV9 and J is TRBJ2-3; 15 bases match TRBD2. CDR3 length: 15 amino acids. Germline CDR1 and CDR2: SGDLS and YYNGEE. V shed 3 bases, J shed 6 bases, and the junction held 2 bases outside the gene matches.

This clonotype was detected a few times. CDR3 loop: CASRESRDPESSYEQYF. For the CDR3, the DNA is TGTGCCAGCAGAGAAAGCCGGGACCCTGAGAGCTCCTACGAGCAGTACTTC. V usage is TRBV28 and J usage is TRBJ2-7; D tentatively reads TRBD1 or TRBD2 (5 bases each). Germline V CDR1 and CDR2: MDHEN, SYDVKM. The CDR3 has 17 amino acids. The V end lost 6 bases, the J end lost 0 bases, and 21 bases lay between the germline ends.

This clonotype turned up a few times. This chain joins TRBV7-9 and TRBJ1-5, with D hard to call. Trimming stripped 1 base from V and 9 bases from J, with 7 bases between. This CDR3 has 12 amino acids. Per the germline V gene, CDR1 is SEHNR and CDR2 is FQNEAQ (reference sequence). CDR3 loop: CASSLGVLPQHF. CDR3 DNA: TGTGCCAGCAGCTTAGGGGTTTTGCCCCAGCATTTT.

The chain has TRBV7-9 and TRBJ1-1, with TRBD1 as a possible D gene (5 bases). This CDR3 spans 14 amino acids. Per germline, CDR1 SEHNR and CDR2 FQNEAQ (reference sequence). V dropped 6 bases and J dropped 1 base, with 12 bases sitting between them. The CDR3 spells CASSAQGGNTEAFF. The CDR3 bases are TGTGCCAGCAGTGCTCAGGGCGGGAACACTGAAGCTTTCTTT.

The V call is TRBV12-3 or TRBV12-4, the J call TRBJ1-5; 8 nucleotides line up with TRBD1. CDR3 size: 15 residues. The V segment lost 5 bases and the J segment 4 bases; nucleotides outside the gene matches: 7. The CDR3 coding sequence is TGTGCCAGCAGTCCCTCCCGACAGGGGAATCAGCCCCAGCATTTT. Residues: CASSPSRQGNQPQHF.

The chain combines TRBV9 with TRBJ2-7; TRBD1 aligns across 9 bases. V was clipped by 0 bases and J by 5 bases; unmatched bases: 6. CDR1 is SGDLS, CDR2 YYNGEE, per germline. The CDR3 spans 15 residues. The CDR3 spells CASSVEGTGINEQYF. CDR3 DNA: TGTGCCAGCAGCGTAGAAGGGACAGGGATCAACGAGCAGTACTTC.